This entry is about one T cell receptor (beta chain). Its cognate antigen is unknown. CDR3 length equals 13 residues. Germline V gives CDR1 MNHEY, CDR2 SVGAGI. Once cultured for 10 days, the cells underwent separation to obtain CD4+ T cells. Participants received two doses of either the BNT162b2 or mRNA-1273 vaccine. Fresh IL-2-containing medium replaced half the medium on days 3 and 7. The entry originates in a study of vaccination effects on CD4 cells after COVID-19. Looking at the study overall: It was a median of 72 days after the second dose that post-vaccine samples were obtained.

Sequencing used immunoSEQ multiplex PCR; TCRdb keeps in-frame clones, though not all of them. This sample has about 73,000 clones, with about 73% found just once. Study-wide results and limits: Just 1 of 255 vaccine-induced clones in healthy recipients was cross-reactive. Convalescent patients numbered few in the study; early post-infection timepoints were missing entirely.

This chain links TRBV6-5 with TRBJ2-5; 7 bases map to TRBD2. The starting material was CD4+ T cells from PBMCs cultured without peptide, obtained after COVID-19 vaccination. The TCR was taken from a human donor who received a COVID-19 vaccine. The CDR3 bases are TGTGTCGCAGCTAGCGGAATACAAGAGACCCAGTACTTC. It translates to CVAASGIQETQYF.